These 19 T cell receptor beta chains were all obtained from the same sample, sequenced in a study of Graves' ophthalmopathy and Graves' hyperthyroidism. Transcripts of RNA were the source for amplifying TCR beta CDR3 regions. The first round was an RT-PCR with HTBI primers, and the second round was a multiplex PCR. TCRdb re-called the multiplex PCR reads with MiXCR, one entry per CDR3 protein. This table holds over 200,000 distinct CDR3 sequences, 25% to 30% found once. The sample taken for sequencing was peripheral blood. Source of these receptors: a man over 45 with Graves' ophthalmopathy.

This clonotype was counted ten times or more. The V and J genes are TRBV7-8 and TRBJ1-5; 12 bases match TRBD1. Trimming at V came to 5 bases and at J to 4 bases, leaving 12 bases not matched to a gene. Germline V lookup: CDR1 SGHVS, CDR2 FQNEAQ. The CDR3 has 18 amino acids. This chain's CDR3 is CASSPPGTGGLSNQPQHF. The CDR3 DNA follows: TGTGCCAGCAGCCCGCCGGGGACAGGGGGCTTAAGTAATCAGCCCCAGCATTTT.

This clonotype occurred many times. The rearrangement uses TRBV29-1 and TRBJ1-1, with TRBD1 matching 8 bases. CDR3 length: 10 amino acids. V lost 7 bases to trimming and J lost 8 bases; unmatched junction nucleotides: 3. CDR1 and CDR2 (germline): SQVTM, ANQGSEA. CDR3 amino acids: CSAWTGEAFF. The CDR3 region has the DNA TGCAGCGCCTGGACAGGGGAAGCTTTCTTT. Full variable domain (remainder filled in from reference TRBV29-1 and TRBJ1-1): SAVISQKPSRDICQRGTSLTIQCQVDSQVTMMFWYRQQPGQSLTLIATANQGSEATYESGFVIDKFPISRPNLTFSTLTVSNMSPEDSSIYLCSAWTGEAFFGQGTRLTVV.

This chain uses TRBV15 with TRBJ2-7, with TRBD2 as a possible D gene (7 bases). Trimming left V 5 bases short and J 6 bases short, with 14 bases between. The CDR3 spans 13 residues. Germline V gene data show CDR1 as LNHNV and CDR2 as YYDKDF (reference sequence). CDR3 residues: CATSYHREGEQYF. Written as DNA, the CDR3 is TGTGCCACCAGCTACCACAGGGAGGGCGAGCAGTACTTC.

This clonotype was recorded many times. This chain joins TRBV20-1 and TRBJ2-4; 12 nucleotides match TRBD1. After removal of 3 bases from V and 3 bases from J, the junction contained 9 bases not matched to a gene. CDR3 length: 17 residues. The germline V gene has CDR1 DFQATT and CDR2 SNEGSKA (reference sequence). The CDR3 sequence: CSASIGTGGAGKNIQYF. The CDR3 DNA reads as TGCAGTGCTAGTATCGGGACAGGGGGCGCGGGCAAAAACATTCAGTACTTC.

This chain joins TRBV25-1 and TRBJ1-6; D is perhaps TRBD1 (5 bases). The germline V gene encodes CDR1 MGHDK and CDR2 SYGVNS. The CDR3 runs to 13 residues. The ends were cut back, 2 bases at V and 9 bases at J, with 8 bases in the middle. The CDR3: CASSERGTSPLHF. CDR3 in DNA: TGTGCCAGCAGTGAACGGGGGACTTCACCCCTCCACTTT. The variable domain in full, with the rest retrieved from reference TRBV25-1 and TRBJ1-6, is EADIYQTPRYLVIGTGKKITLECSQTMGHDKMYWYQQDPGMELHLIHYSYGVNSTEKGDLSSESTVSRIRTEHFPLTLESARPSHTSQYLCASSERGTSPLHFGNGTRLTVT.

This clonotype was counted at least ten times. In nucleotides, the CDR3 is TGTGCCAGCAGTCATGGACAGGGGGACACTGAAGCTTTCTTT. The encoded protein is CASSHGQGDTEAFF. This sequence joins TRBV27 and TRBJ1-1; 10 bases fit TRBD1. The ends lost 5 bases at V and 3 bases at J; junction bases unmatched: 3. Germline assignment: CDR1 MNHEY and CDR2 SMNVEV (reference sequence). CDR3 size: 14 residues.

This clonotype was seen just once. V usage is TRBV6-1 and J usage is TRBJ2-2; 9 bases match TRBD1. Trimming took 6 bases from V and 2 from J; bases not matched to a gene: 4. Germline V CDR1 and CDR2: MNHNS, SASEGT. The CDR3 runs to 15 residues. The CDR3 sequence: CASRPDRGNTGELFF. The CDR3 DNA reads TGTGCCAGCAGACCGGACAGGGGTAACACCGGGGAGCTGTTTTTT.

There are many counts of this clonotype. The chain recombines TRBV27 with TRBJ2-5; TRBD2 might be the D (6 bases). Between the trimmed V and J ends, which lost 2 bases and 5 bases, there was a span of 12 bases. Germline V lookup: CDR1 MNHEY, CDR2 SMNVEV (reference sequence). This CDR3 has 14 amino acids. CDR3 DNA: TGTGCCAGCAGTTTAGTGGGGGGAGAGGAGACCCAGTACTTC. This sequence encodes CASSLVGGEETQYF.

The CDR3 spells CATSRDRREHSTDTQYF. CDR3 bases: TGTGCCACCAGCAGAGATAGGCGGGAGCACAGCACAGATACGCAGTATTTT. The chain carries TRBV15 and TRBJ2-3; 7 nucleotides align to TRBD2. Germline-derived CDR1 and CDR2 are LNHNV and YYDKDF (reference sequence). CDR3 length: 17 residues. J gave up 0 bases and V 0 bases, and 6 bases lay outside the gene matches.

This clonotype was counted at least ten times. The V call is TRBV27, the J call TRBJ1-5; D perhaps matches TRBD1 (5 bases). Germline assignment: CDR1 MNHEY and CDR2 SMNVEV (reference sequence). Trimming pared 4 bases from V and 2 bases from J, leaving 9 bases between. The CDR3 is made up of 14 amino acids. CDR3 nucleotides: TGTGCCAGCAGTTCCCAGGGCGGCAATCAGCCCCAGCATTTT. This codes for CASSSQGGNQPQHF.

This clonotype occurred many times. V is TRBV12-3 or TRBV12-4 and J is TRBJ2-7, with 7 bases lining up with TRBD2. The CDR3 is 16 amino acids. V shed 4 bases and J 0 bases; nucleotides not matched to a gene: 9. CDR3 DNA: TGTGCCAGCAGTTCTATCAGCGGGACCAACTCCTACGAGCAGTACTTC. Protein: CASSSISGTNSYEQYF.

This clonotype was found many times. In DNA form, the CDR3 reads TGTGCCAGTAGTATATACGGACGGAAAGAAGAGACCCAGTACTTC. Protein product: CASSIYGRKEETQYF. The genes are TRBV19 and TRBJ2-5, with D uncertain. Per germline, CDR1 LNHDA and CDR2 SQIVND (reference sequence). This CDR3 is 15 amino acids long. Trimming took 2 bases from V and 3 from J, leaving 13 bases between them.

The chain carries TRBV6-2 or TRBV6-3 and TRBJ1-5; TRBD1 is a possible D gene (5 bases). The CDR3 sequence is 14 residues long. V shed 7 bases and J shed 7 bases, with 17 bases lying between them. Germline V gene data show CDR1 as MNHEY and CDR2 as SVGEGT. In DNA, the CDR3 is TGTGCCAGCACATCGGTTGGGGGGGTACAGCCCCAGCATTTT. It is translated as CASTSVGGVQPQHF.

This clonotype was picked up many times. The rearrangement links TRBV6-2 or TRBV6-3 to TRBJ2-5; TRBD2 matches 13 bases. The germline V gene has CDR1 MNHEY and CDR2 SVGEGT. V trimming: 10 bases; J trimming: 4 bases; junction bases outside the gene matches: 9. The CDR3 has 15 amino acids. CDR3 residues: CATSLAGGFRETQYF. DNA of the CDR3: TGTGCCACCTCACTAGCGGGAGGGTTTCGAGAGACCCAGTACTTC.

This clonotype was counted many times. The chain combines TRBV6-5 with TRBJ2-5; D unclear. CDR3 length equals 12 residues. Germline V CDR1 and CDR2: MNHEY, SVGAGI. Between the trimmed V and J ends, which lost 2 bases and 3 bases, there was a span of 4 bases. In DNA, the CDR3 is TGTGCCAGCAGTTACGGAGAAGAGACCCAGTACTTC. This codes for CASSYGEETQYF.

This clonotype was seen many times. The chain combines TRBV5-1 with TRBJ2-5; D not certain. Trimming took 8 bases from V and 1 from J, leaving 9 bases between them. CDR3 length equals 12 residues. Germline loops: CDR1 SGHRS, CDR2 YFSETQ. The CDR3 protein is CASNTAQETQYF. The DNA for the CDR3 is TGCGCCAGTAACACGGCCCAAGAGACCCAGTACTTC.

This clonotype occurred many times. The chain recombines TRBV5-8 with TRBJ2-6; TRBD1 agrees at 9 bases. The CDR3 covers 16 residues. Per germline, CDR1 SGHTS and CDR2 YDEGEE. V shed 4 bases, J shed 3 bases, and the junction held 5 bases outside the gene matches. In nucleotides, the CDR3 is TGTGCCAGCAGCATACAGGGGGCCGTTGGGGCCAACGTCCTGACTTTC. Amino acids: CASSIQGAVGANVLTF. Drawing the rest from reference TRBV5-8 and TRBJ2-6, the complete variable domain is EAGVTQSPTHLIKTRGQQATLRCSPISGHTSVYWYQQALGLGLQFLLWYDEGEERNRGNFPPRFSGRQFPNYSSELNVNALELEDSALYLCASSIQGAVGANVLTFGAGSRLTVL.

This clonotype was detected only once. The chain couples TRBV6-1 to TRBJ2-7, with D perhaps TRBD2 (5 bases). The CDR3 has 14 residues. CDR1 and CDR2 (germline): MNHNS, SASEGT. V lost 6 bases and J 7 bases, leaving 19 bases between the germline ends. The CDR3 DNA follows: TGTGCCAGCAGGCCGGGAACAACTCGAGGGGAGCAGTACTTC. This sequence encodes CASRPGTTRGEQYF.

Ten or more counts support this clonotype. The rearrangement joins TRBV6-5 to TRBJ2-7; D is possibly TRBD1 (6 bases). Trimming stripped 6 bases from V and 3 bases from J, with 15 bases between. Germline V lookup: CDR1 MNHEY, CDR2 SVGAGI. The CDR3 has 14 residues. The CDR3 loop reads CASSLDSSNYEQYF. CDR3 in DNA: TGTGCCAGCAGCCTGGACAGCTCCAACTACGAGCAGTACTTC.